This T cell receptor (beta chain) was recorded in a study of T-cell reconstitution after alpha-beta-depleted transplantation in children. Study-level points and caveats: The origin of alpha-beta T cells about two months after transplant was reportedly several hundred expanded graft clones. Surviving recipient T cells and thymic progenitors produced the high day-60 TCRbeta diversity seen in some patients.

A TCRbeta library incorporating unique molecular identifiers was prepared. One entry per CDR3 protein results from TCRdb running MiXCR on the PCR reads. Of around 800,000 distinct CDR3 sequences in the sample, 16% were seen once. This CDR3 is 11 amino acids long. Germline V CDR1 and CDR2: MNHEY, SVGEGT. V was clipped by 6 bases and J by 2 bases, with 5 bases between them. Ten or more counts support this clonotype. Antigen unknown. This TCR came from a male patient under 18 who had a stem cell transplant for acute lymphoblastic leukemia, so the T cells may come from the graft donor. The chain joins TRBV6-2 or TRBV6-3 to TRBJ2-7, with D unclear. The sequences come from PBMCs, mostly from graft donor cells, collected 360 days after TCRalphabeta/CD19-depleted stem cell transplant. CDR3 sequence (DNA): TGTGCCAGCAGCCACACCTACGAGCAGTACTTC. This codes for CASSHTYEQYF.